One and the same sample provided the 23 T cell receptor beta chains below, sequenced in a study of cytomegalovirus exposure and HLA in healthy donors (dated by TCRdb to about 2017). To prepare the library, the immunoSEQ multiplex PCR assay was applied. The multiplex PCR relied on a mix of 60 forward primers for TCR Vbeta segments and 13 reverse primers for TCR Jbeta segments. Entries here come from immuneACCESS through TCRdb and include only in-frame sequences with V and J called. Some clones fail to appear in such tables; in the studies checked, an unresolved V gene covers under half of the shortfall, and the cause of the remainder is unknown. The sample table shows roughly 150,000 clones, and about 80% are seen once. About 1.3% of the sample goes to the ten largest clones. The sequenced sample was PBMCs. The receptors originated from a man between 25 and 39 years old in good health and CMV-seronegative.

This chain links TRBV2 with TRBJ2-7; TRBD1 matches 8 bases. The junction had 10 bases not matched to a gene; V was cut back by 3 bases and J by 9 bases. Germline V gene lookup returns CDR1 SNHLY and CDR2 FYNNEI. This CDR3 has 14 amino acids. CDR3 coding DNA: TGTGCCAGCAGTGATCGGACAGGGCGAAGCGGGCAGTACTTC. Protein sequence: CASSDRTGRSGQYF.

A word on this clone: At one of its ends the junction is not consistent with the germline gene, which may arise from a read error. This chain links TRBV7-7 with TRBJ2-7; 8 nucleotides line up with TRBD1. The CDR3 consists of 14 residues. Germline V gene sequence: CDR1 SSHAT, CDR2 FNYEAQ (reference sequence). The CDR3: CASSLDTGGYEQYF. The DNA of the CDR3 is TGTGCTAGCAGCTTAGATACAGGGGGCTACGAGCAGTACTTC.

The V call is TRBV28, the J call TRBJ1-4; the D is unclear. The ends were cut back, 3 bases at V and 5 bases at J, with 10 bases in the middle. The germline CDR1 and CDR2 sequences are MDHEN and SYDVKM. The CDR3 has 14 residues. Here the CDR3 reads CASSFPPGNEKLFF. For the CDR3, the DNA is TGTGCCAGCAGTTTTCCTCCGGGGAATGAAAAACTGTTTTTT.

Turning to this clone: An end of the junction does not agree with germline; a read error may underlie this. V is TRBV28 and J is TRBJ1-1, with D hard to call. The CDR3 sequence is 11 residues long. Looked up from germline, CDR1 is MDHEN and CDR2 is SYDVKM. The DNA for the CDR3 is TGTGCCAGCATTTCAAACACGGAAGCTTTCTTT. As protein: CASISNTEAFF. Drawing the rest from reference TRBV28 and TRBJ1-1, the complete variable domain is DVKVTQSSRYLVKRTGEKVFLECVQDMDHENMFWYRQDPGLGLRLIYFSYDVKMKEKGDIPEGYSVSREKKERFSLILESASTNQTSMYLCASISNTEAFFGQGTRLTVV.

CDR3 DNA sequence: TGTGCCAGCAGCTTAGCCCACAGGGGCTCTGGGGCCAACGTCCTGACTTTC. Translating it yields CASSLAHRGSGANVLTF. The chain has TRBV11-2 and TRBJ2-6, with TRBD1 identical over 7 bases. The J segment lost 0 bases and the V segment lost 1 base, leaving 3 bases of the junction unmatched. The CDR3 loop spans 17 amino acids. CDR1 SGHAT and CDR2 FQNNGV come from the germline V gene. The full variable domain, with the rest looked up from reference TRBV11-2 and TRBJ2-6, is EAGVAQSPRYKIIEKRQSVAFWCNPISGHATLYWYQQILGQGPKLLIQFQNNGVVDDSQLPKDRFSAERLKGVDSTLKIQPAKLEDSAVYLCASSLAHRGSGANVLTFGAGSRLTVL.

Points on this clone: Other DNA sequences in this sample translate to the same CDR3. This chain connects TRBV27 to TRBJ2-2, with D tentatively TRBD1 (6 bases). Trimming removed 2 bases from V and 3 bases from J, with 10 bases in between. The CDR3 has 15 amino acids. Germline loops: CDR1 MNHEY, CDR2 SMNVEV (reference sequence). CDR3 DNA: TGTGCCAGCAGTTTAGGCCAGGGGTACACCGGGGAGCTGTTTTTT. This encodes CASSLGQGYTGELFF.

The chain has TRBV6-5 and TRBJ2-1; D unresolved. This CDR3 has 12 residues. Per the germline V gene, CDR1 is MNHEY and CDR2 is SVGAGI. With 4 bases removed from V and 6 bases from J, the gap between germline ends came to 7 bases. The CDR3 spells CASSSLRNEQFF. The CDR3 DNA follows: TGTGCCAGCAGTTCACTGCGCAATGAGCAGTTCTTC.

The chain couples TRBV28 to TRBJ1-1; TRBD1 aligns across 7 bases. Germline V gene lookup returns CDR1 MDHEN and CDR2 SYDVKM. This CDR3 is built from 13 residues. V trimming: 6 bases; J trimming: 1 base; junction bases outside the gene matches: 2. For the CDR3, the DNA is TGTGCCAGCAGGAGACAGGGGAACACTGAAGCTTTCTTT. Residues: CASRRQGNTEAFF.

This clone came up a few times. The J gene is TRBJ2-7, the V gene TRBV4-1; the D gene is possibly TRBD1 (6 bases). From germline, CDR1 is MGHRA and CDR2 YSYEKL. Trimming took 4 bases from V and 12 from J, leaving 13 bases between them. The length of the CDR3 is 11 residues. The CDR3 spells CASSRDTHVYF. The DNA of the CDR3 is TGCGCCAGCAGCCGGGACACCCATGTGTACTTC.

This clone was found a few times. The rearrangement uses TRBV10-1 and TRBJ2-7; D uncertain. This CDR3 comprises 17 residues. V was cut by 7 bases and J by 0 bases, with 22 bases left in between. CDR1 and CDR2 (germline): WNHNN, SYGVQD (reference sequence). The CDR3 DNA is TGCGCCAGCACTTCCGGAGAAAAGGTCCCACTCTCCTACGAGCAGTACTTC. It encodes CASTSGEKVPLSYEQYF.

This chain connects TRBV30 to TRBJ2-1; D might be TRBD2 (5 bases). The CDR3 consists of 13 residues. Trimming removed 7 bases from V and 4 bases from J, with 14 bases in between. The germline gives CDR1 GTSNPN, CDR2 SVGIG (reference sequence). The CDR3 spells CASRRTHYNEQFF. The CDR3 nucleotides are TGTGCCTCTAGACGGACTCATTACAATGAGCAGTTCTTC. Supplemented by reference TRBV30 and TRBJ2-1, the full variable domain reads SQTIHQWPATLVQPVGSPLSLECTVEGTSNPNLYWYRQAAGRGLQLLFYSVGIGQISSEVPQNLSASRPQDRQFILSSKKLLLSDSGFYLCASRRTHYNEQFFGPGTRLTVL.

This clone was recorded a few times. The chain is built from TRBV28 and TRBJ1-2; weak D call: TRBD1 (6 bases). The CDR3 sequence is 17 residues long. Germline assignment: CDR1 MDHEN and CDR2 SYDVKM. V lost 2 bases and J 8 bases, leaving 24 bases between the germline ends. CDR3 in DNA: TGTGCCAGCAGTTTAGATGAGGGGGTCAGAACGAATTGGGGCTACACCTTC. Protein sequence: CASSLDEGVRTNWGYTF.

This rearrangement joins TRBV18 to TRBJ2-2, with TRBD1 identical over 8 bases. Trimming took 5 bases from V and 1 from J; bases not matched to a gene: 3. The CDR3 consists of 15 residues. CDR1 and CDR2 from the germline V gene are KGHSH and LQKENI. CDR3 in amino acids: CASSAGTGNTGELFF. DNA for the CDR3: TGTGCCAGCTCAGCCGGGACAGGGAACACCGGGGAGCTGTTTTTT.

This clone was recorded once. The J gene is TRBJ2-7, the V gene TRBV7-9, with 9 bases aligning to TRBD2. The CDR3 has 16 amino acids. Germline V gives CDR1 SEHNR, CDR2 FQNEAQ (reference sequence). V trimming: 4 bases; J trimming: 3 bases; junction bases outside the gene matches: 10. This CDR3 reads CASSSSAGGPHYEQYF. The CDR3 DNA follows: TGTGCCAGCAGCTCGTCGGCGGGAGGGCCCCACTACGAGCAGTACTTC.

The genes are TRBV4-3 and TRBJ2-1, with 10 bases aligning to TRBD2. The V and J ends lost 0 bases and 0 bases, in that order; junction bases with no gene match: 8. Germline CDR1 reads LGHNA; CDR2 reads YSLEER. The CDR3 extends over 19 amino acids. CDR3 residues: CASSQDPDSGRLSYNEQFF. As DNA, the CDR3 is TGCGCCAGCAGCCAAGATCCGGATAGCGGGAGGCTCTCCTACAATGAGCAGTTCTTC.

The chain recombines TRBV2 with TRBJ2-5, with 10 bases lining up with TRBD1. CDR1 SNHLY and CDR2 FYNNEI come from the germline V gene. There are 14 residues in the CDR3. J lost 3 bases, V lost 5 bases, and 3 bases had no gene match. The CDR3 DNA reads as TGTGCCAGCAGTACCGGGACAGGGGAAGAGACCCAGTACTTC. Amino acids: CASSTGTGEETQYF. The complete variable domain, with remaining parts taken from reference TRBV2 and TRBJ2-5, reads EPEVTQTPSHQVTQMGQEVILRCVPISNHLYFYWYRQILGQKVEFLVSFYNNEISEKSEIFDDQFSVERPDGSNFTLKIRSTKLEDSAMYFCASSTGTGEETQYFGPGTRLLVL.

This clone was detected only once. This chain uses TRBV19 with TRBJ1-1, with 7 positions matching TRBD1. In germline, CDR1 is LNHDA, CDR2 SQIVND (reference sequence). The CDR3 consists of 16 residues. V was clipped by 5 bases and J by 0 bases; unmatched bases: 9. The CDR3 DNA sequence: TGTGCCAGTAGTCCTCAGGGGGTTAGGGTGAACACTGAAGCTTTCTTT. It specifies CASSPQGVRVNTEAFF.

The chain has TRBV28 and TRBJ1-5, with D perhaps matching TRBD1 (5 bases). The CDR3 covers 13 residues. CDR1 is MDHEN and CDR2 is SYDVKM in the germline V gene. Trimming shortened V by 7 bases and J by 9 bases, and 16 bases separated the two germline ends. CDR3 sequence (DNA): TGTGCCAGCACTTACGGGGGAATAGGGCCCCAGCATTTT. This codes for CASTYGGIGPQHF.

The chain combines TRBV9 with TRBJ2-7; 10 bases line up with TRBD2. J was trimmed by 1 base and V by 5 bases; bases with no gene match: 3. Germline lookup yields CDR1 SGDLS and CDR2 YYNGEE. This CDR3 is built from 14 residues. The CDR3 bases are TGTGCCAGCAGACCGGGACTAGCGTCCTACGAGCAGTACTTC. Translated: CASRPGLASYEQYF.

The CDR3 DNA follows: TGTGCCAGCTCGCGGGACAGTAGCACAGATACGCAGTATTTT. Amino acids: CASSRDSSTDTQYF. The J gene is TRBJ2-3, the V gene TRBV18; TRBD1 might be the D (7 bases). V was cut by 6 bases and J by 0 bases, with 10 bases left in between. Germline V gene data show CDR1 as KGHSH and CDR2 as LQKENI. The CDR3 contains 14 residues.

The chain recombines TRBV19 with TRBJ1-2; D might be TRBD1 (5 bases). The germline gives CDR1 LNHDA, CDR2 SQIVND (reference sequence). Trimming removed 5 bases at V and 5 bases at J, with 21 bases between. The CDR3 consists of 16 residues. The CDR3 sequence: CASSPGDVPLHYGYTF. The CDR3 bases are TGTGCCAGTAGTCCGGGGGACGTCCCGCTCCATTATGGCTACACCTTC.

The chain combines TRBV30 with TRBJ2-4; TRBD2 might be the D (5 bases). The CDR3 sequence is 15 residues long. Deletions cut 1 base from V and 1 base from J, with 11 bases between. CDR1 and CDR2 (germline): GTSNPN, SVGIG (reference sequence). CDR3 in DNA: TGTGCCTGGAGTGGAGGAGGTTCCGCCAAAAACATTCAGTACTTC. Residues: CAWSGGGSAKNIQYF.

The genes are TRBV30 and TRBJ2-5; 7 nucleotides agree with TRBD2. Looked up from germline, CDR1 is GTSNPN and CDR2 is SVGIG (reference sequence). V lost 0 bases, J lost 11 bases, and 3 bases stayed unmatched. CDR3 length: 11 amino acids. CDR3 DNA: TGTGCCTGGAGTGTTGGGGGGGAGCAGTACTTC. This gives the protein CAWSVGGEQYF.